The table lists the clone carrying this T cell receptor beta chain with a few counts. These data originate in a study of blood T cell repertoires in COVID-19. Turning to the study itself: Material from acute and convalescent COVID-19 was sourced from the United States, Italy and Spain. Sources were T cells, B-cell-depleted T cells, or PBMCs; the material itself was cDNA or gDNA.

Seattle cases were enrolled at active infection and followed longitudinally. Germline values: CDR1 ENHRY, CDR2 SYGVKD. V gave up 2 bases and J gave up 0 bases, with 4 bases separating them. This CDR3 spans 13 amino acids. Some clones are missing from TCRdb's copy, which holds only in-frame ones; the method was immunoSEQ multiplex PCR. There are almost 400,000 clones in the sample; around 87% occur only once, and approximately 2.4% lies in the top ten. Sequenced input: peripheral blood. The rearrangement links TRBV10-3 to TRBJ1-1; D remains unclear. This clonotype was sampled from an older woman with COVID-19, enrolled during active disease. The DNA for the CDR3 is TGTGCCATCAGTGAGATAATGAACACTGAAGCTTTCTTT. Translating gives CAISEIMNTEAFF.